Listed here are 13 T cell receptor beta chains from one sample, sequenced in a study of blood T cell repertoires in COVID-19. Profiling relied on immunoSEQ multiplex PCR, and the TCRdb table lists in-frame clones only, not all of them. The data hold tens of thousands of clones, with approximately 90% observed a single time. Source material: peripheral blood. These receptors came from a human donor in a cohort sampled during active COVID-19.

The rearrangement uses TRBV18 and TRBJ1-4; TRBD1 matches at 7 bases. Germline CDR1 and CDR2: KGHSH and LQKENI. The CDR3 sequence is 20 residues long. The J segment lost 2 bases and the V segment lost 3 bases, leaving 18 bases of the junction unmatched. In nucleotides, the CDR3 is TGTGCCAGCTCACCGACCATAAAGACAGGGTATCGTTTTACTAATGAAAAACTGTTTTTT. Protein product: CASSPTIKTGYRFTNEKLFF.

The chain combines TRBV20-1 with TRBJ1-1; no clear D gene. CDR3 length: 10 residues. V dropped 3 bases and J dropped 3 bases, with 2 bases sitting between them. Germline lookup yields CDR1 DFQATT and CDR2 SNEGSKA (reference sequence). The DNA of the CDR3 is TGCAGTGCTAGCGACACTGAAGCTTTCTTT. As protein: CSASDTEAFF.

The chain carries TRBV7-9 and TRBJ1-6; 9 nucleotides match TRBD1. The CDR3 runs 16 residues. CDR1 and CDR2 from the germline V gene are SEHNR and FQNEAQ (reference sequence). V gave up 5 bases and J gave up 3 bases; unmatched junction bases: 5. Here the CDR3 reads CASSPRTGDYNSPLHF. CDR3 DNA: TGTGCCAGCAGCCCGAGGACAGGGGACTATAATTCACCCCTCCACTTT.

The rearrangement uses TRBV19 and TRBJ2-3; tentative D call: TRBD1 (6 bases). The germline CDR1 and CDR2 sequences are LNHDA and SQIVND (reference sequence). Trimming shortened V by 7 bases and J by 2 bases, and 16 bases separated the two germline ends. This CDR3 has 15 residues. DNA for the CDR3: TGTGCCAGTACCGCAGCGAGGGGGTACACAGATACGCAGTATTTT. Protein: CASTAARGYTDTQYF.

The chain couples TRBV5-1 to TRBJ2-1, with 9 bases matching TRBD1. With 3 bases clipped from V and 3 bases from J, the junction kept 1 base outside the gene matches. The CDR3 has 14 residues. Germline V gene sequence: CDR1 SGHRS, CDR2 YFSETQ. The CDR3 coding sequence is TGCGCCAGCAGCTGGGGACAGGGCTACAATGAGCAGTTCTTC. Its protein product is CASSWGQGYNEQFF.

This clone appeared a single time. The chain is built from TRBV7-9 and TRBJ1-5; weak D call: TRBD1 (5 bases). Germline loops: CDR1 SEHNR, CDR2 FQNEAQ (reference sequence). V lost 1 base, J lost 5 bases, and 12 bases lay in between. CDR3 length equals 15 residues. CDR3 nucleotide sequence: TGTGCCAGCAGCTTAGGCTCGGGGGGTGATCAGCCCCAGCATTTT. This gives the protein CASSLGSGGDQPQHF.

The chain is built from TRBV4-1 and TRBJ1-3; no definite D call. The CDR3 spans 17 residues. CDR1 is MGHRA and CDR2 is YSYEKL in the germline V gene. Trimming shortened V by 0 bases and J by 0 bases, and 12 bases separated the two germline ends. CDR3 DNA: TGCGCCAGCAGCCAAGACAGGCGTACAGCCTCTGGAAACACCATATATTTT. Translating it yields CASSQDRRTASGNTIYF.

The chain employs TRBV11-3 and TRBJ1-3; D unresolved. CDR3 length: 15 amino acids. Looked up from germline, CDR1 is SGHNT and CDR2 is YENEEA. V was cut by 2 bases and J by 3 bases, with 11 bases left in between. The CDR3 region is CASSLTGLRGNTIYF. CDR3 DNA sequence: TGTGCCAGCAGCTTAACGGGTTTGCGTGGAAACACCATATATTTT.

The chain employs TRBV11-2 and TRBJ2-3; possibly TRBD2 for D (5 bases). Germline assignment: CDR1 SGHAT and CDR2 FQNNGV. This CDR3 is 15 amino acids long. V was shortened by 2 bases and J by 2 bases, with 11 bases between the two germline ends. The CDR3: CASSLSASITDTQYF. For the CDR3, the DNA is TGTGCCAGCAGCTTATCCGCTAGCATCACAGATACGCAGTATTTT.

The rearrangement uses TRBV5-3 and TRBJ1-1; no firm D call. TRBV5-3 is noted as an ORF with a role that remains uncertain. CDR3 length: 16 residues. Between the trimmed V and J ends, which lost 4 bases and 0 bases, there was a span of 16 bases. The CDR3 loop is CARSIRVLKMNTEAFF. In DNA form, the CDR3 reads TGTGCCAGAAGCATCCGGGTCCTAAAGATGAACACTGAAGCTTTCTTT.

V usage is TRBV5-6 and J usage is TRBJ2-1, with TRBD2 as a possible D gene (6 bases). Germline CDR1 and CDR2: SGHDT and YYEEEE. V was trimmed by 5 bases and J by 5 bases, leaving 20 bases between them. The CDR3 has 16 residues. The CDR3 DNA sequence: TGTGCCAGCAGTTGGGGGGACGGGAGTAGAAACAATGAGCAGTTCTTC. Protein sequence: CASSWGDGSRNNEQFF.

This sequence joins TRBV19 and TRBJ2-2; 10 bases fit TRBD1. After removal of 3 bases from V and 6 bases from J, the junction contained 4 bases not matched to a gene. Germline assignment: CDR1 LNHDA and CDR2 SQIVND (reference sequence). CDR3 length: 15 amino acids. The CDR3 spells CASSIGGQGAGELFF. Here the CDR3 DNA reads TGTGCCAGTAGTATCGGAGGACAGGGGGCCGGGGAGCTGTTTTTT.

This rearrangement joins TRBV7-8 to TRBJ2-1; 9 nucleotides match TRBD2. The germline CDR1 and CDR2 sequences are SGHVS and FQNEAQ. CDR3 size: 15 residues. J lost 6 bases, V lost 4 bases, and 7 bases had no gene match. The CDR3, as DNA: TGTGCCAGCAGCTCCCTAGCGGGACTTGGCAATGAGCAGTTCTTC. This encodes CASSSLAGLGNEQFF.